This T cell receptor (beta chain) was identified in a study of T cells in Graves' hyperthyroidism and ophthalmopathy. Authors of the study amplified TCR beta CDR3 regions from RNA transcripts. A set of HTBI primers served as the primers for a first-round RT-PCR of the TCR CDR3. Each CDR3 protein is one row after TCRdb ran MiXCR on the multiplex PCR reads. The table lists some 300,000 distinct CDR3 sequences, more than 10% of them singletons. This CDR3 region has 16 residues. From germline, CDR1 is SGDLS and CDR2 YYNGEE. Deletions cut 0 bases from V and 7 bases from J, with 14 bases between. Patients aged 18 to 65 had newly diagnosed hyperthyroidism that had lasted under 2 months.

The sequencing input was blood. The clonotype originates from a woman aged 25 to 39 with Graves' hyperthyroidism that later progressed to Graves' ophthalmopathy. This chain uses TRBV9 with TRBJ1-6, with a weak D call TRBD1 (5 bases). The CDR3 loop reads CASSVDGTPQNSPLHF. CDR3 bases: TGTGCCAGCAGCGTAGATGGGACCCCGCAGAATTCACCCCTCCACTTT.